This entry lists 12 T cell receptor beta chains sequenced from one sample in a study of shared clonotypes between healthy human individuals (dated by TCRdb to between 2020 and 2021). Library prep was done by the immunoSEQ multiplex PCR assay. This is the immuneACCESS table as TCRdb keeps it, with only in-frame sequences that have V and J called. A part of the clones is gone; compared with another copy, unresolved V genes explain less than half, and the rest is unexplained. In all, the sample holds about 1 million clones, and 60% to 80% of those were seen once. Roughly 1.5% of the sample goes to the ten largest clones. Sequenced material: memory CD4+ T cells sorted from blood. Taken with the paper, the label for cell subset or site translates to: CD45RA-negative fraction. These receptors were obtained from a man younger than 30 in good health.

The chain links TRBV2 to TRBJ2-1, with 7 bases identical to TRBD1. V shed 1 base, J shed 5 bases, and the junction held 8 bases outside the gene matches. The germline V gene encodes CDR1 SNHLY and CDR2 FYNNEI. The CDR3 sequence is 16 residues long. CDR3 nucleotides: TGTGCCAGCAGTGAAGGGGGACAGATCTTAAACAATGAGCAGTTCTTC. Protein: CASSEGGQILNNEQFF.

V usage is TRBV10-3 and J usage is TRBJ2-5; a possible D gene is TRBD2 (6 bases). V was trimmed by 7 bases and J by 5 bases, leaving 14 bases between them. Germline lookup yields CDR1 ENHRY and CDR2 SYGVKD. CDR3 length: 13 residues. In DNA, the CDR3 is TGTGCCATCACTCCCTCGGAGGGGGAGACCCAGTACTTC. Translation gives CAITPSEGETQYF.

In this sample, this clone turned up once. V usage is TRBV18 and J usage is TRBJ1-3; the D is unclear. The CDR3 spans 13 residues. Germline CDR1 reads KGHSH; CDR2 reads LQKENI. Between the trimmed V and J ends, which lost 4 bases and 13 bases, there was a span of 17 bases. CDR3 residues: CASSLEHALSIYF. The CDR3 region has the DNA TGTGCCAGCTCACTTGAGCACGCCCTGAGTATATATTTT.

The chain joins TRBV6-4 to TRBJ2-2, with D unclear. Germline V lookup: CDR1 MRHNA, CDR2 SNTAGT. Trimming pared 0 bases from V and 4 bases from J, leaving 9 bases between. The CDR3 has 15 residues. The CDR3: CASSDSPLGTGELFF. In nucleotides, the CDR3 is TGTGCCAGCAGTGACTCCCCCCTCGGCACCGGGGAGCTGTTTTTT.

The V gene is TRBV6-1, the J gene TRBJ1-2; D possibly corresponds to TRBD1 (5 bases). This CDR3 spans 14 amino acids. Trimming pared 6 bases from V and 3 bases from J, leaving 14 bases between. Germline CDR1 reads MNHNS; CDR2 reads SASEGT. CDR3 loop: CASRDTGGDYGYTF. CDR3 in DNA: TGTGCCAGCAGGGACACGGGAGGCGACTATGGCTACACCTTC.

Details on this clone: The sample has other DNA sequences that encode this CDR3 too. The chain joins TRBV9 to TRBJ1-2; no firm D call. Germline loops: CDR1 SGDLS, CDR2 YYNGEE. CDR3 size: 14 residues. The germline V and J ends were trimmed by 0 bases and 1 base, with 7 bases remaining between them. The CDR3 bases are TGTGCCAGCAGCGTAGCTTCGGGTAACTATGGCTACACCTTC. Its translation is CASSVASGNYGYTF.

This chain connects TRBV5-1 to TRBJ2-2; TRBD2 matches at 13 bases. The V gene's germline CDR1 is SGHRS and CDR2 YFSETQ. With V trimmed by 4 bases and J by 4 bases, 7 bases remained unmatched. This CDR3 has 17 amino acids. The CDR3 region has the DNA TGCGCCAGCAGCGGCGGACTAGCGGGGGTCCTCACCGGGGAGCTGTTTTTT. Translation gives CASSGGLAGVLTGELFF.

The chain combines TRBV7-6 with TRBJ1-2; D is unresolved. With 5 bases removed from V and 10 bases from J, the gap between germline ends came to 11 bases. The CDR3 runs 11 residues. Germline V gene lookup returns CDR1 SGHVS and CDR2 FNYEAQ. The chain's CDR3 is CASSLGKLYTF. The CDR3 DNA reads TGTGCCAGCAGCCTGGGGAAGCTCTACACCTTC. The entire variable domain, with the rest obtained from reference TRBV7-6 and TRBJ1-2, is as follows: GAGVSQSPRYKVTKRGQDVALRCDPISGHVSLYWYRQALGQGPEFLTYFNYEAQQDKSGLPNDRFSAERPEGSISTLTIQRTEQRDSAMYRCASSLGKLYTFGSGTRLTVV.

V gene TRBV25-1 combines with J gene TRBJ1-4; a weak D match, TRBD1 (6 bases). The CDR3 spans 16 residues. V shed 0 bases and J shed 0 bases, with 8 bases lying between them. Germline V CDR1 and CDR2: MGHDK, SYGVNS. In DNA, the CDR3 is TGTGCCAGCAGTGAATACCGGACAGCAACTAATGAAAAACTGTTTTTT. Translation gives CASSEYRTATNEKLFF.

The chain uses TRBV2 and TRBJ1-1; 10 bases align to TRBD1. The V and J ends lost 7 bases and 6 bases, in that order; junction bases with no gene match: 14. Germline V gene data show CDR1 as SNHLY and CDR2 as FYNNEI. This CDR3 is 16 amino acids long. The CDR3 nucleotides read TGTGCCAGCACCTACCATCCCGGGACAGGGGTCGCTGAAGCTTTCTTT. Translating it yields CASTYHPGTGVAEAFF.

The chain has TRBV2 and TRBJ2-4, with 7 positions matching TRBD1. Losses at the gene ends were 6 bases for V and 8 bases for J; bases not matched to a gene: 13. The CDR3 is 15 amino acids. CDR1 is SNHLY, CDR2 FYNNEI, per germline. CDR3 DNA: TGTGCCAGCAGGGCAGGGGGTGGTTTGACGGACATTCAGTACTTC. Translation: CASRAGGGLTDIQYF.

The chain has TRBV7-2 and TRBJ2-7; a possible D gene is TRBD2 (6 bases). Trimming left V 0 bases short and J 6 bases short, with 15 bases between. Germline CDR1 SGHTA, CDR2 FQGNSA. This CDR3 is built from 15 residues. CDR3 loop: CASSLAALASSEQYF. CDR3 sequence (DNA): TGTGCCAGCAGCTTAGCGGCACTAGCATCAAGCGAGCAGTACTTC.